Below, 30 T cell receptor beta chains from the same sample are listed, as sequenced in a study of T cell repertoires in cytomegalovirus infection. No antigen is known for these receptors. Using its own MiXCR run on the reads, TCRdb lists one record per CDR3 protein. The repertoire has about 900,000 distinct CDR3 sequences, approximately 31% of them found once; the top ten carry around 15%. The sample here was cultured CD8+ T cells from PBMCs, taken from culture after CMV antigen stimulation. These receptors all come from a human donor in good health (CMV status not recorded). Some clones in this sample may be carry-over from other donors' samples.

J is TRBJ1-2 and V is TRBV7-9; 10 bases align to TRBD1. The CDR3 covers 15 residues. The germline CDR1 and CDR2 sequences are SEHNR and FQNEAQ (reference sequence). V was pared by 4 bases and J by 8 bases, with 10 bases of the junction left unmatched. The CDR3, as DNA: TGTGCCAGCAGCTCCGGGGACAGGGGCTTGGGAGGCTACACCTTC. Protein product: CASSSGDRGLGGYTF.

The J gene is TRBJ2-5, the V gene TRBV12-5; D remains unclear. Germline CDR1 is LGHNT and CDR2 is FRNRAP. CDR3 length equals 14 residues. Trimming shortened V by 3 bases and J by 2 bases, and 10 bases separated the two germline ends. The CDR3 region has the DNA TGTGCTAGTGGTTTTATAGGACCTCAAGAGACCCAGTACTTC. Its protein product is CASGFIGPQETQYF.

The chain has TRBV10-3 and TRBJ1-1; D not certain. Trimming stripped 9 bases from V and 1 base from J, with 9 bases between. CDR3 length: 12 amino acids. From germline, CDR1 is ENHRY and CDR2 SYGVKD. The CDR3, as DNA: TGTGCCATGGGAGGGTCGAACACTGAAGCTTTCTTT. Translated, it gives CAMGGSNTEAFF.

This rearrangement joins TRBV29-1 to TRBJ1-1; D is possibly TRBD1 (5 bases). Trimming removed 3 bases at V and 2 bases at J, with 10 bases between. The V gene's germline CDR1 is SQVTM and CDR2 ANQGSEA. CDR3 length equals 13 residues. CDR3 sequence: CSVDSQGNTEAFF. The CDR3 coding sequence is TGCAGCGTTGACTCGCAGGGTAACACTGAAGCTTTCTTT.

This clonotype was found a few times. CDR3 sequence reads: CASSSKPGLVVDTQYF. CDR3 nucleotides: TGTGCCAGCAGCTCTAAACCGGGACTAGTAGTAGATACGCAGTATTTT. This rearrangement joins TRBV7-6 to TRBJ2-3; TRBD2 aligns across 8 bases. This CDR3 is built from 16 residues. V trimming: 4 bases; J trimming: 5 bases; junction bases outside the gene matches: 11. Germline-derived CDR1 and CDR2 are SGHVS and FNYEAQ.

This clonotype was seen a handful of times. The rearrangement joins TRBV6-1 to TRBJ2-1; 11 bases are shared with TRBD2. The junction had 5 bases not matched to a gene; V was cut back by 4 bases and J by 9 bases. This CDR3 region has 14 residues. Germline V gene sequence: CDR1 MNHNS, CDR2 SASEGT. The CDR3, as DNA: TGTGCCAGCAGTGGTAGCGGGGGGGCCAGTGAGCAGTTCTTC. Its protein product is CASSGSGGASEQFF.

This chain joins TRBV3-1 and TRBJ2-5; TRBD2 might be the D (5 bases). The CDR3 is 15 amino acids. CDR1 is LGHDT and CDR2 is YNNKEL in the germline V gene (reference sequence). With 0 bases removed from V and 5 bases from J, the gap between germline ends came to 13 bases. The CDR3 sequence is CASSQDSGVRETQYF. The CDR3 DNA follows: TGTGCCAGCAGCCAAGATTCCGGGGTTCGGGAGACCCAGTACTTC.

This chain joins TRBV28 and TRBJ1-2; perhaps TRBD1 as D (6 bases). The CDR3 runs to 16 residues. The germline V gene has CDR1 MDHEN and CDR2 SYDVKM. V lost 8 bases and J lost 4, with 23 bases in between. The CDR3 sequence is CASHVFSGGGRYGYTF. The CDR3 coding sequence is TGTGCCAGCCACGTCTTCTCGGGGGGGGGCCGCTATGGCTACACCTTC.

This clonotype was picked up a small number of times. In nucleotides, the CDR3 is TGTGCCAGCAGTGCCGGAAGGGGGGGCAAGCAGTTCTTC. Amino acid sequence: CASSAGRGGKQFF. The V and J genes are TRBV25-1 and TRBJ2-1; D is perhaps TRBD2 (7 bases). Germline V gene lookup returns CDR1 MGHDK and CDR2 SYGVNS. V was trimmed by 4 bases and J by 11 bases, leaving 15 bases between them. The CDR3 loop spans 13 amino acids.

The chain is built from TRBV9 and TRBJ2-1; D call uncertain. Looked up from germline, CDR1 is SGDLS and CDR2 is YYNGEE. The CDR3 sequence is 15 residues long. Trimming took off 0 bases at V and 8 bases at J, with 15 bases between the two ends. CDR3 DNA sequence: TGTGCCAGCAGCGTAGCAGCGACTCCCCTCCATGAGCAGTTCTTC. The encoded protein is CASSVAATPLHEQFF.

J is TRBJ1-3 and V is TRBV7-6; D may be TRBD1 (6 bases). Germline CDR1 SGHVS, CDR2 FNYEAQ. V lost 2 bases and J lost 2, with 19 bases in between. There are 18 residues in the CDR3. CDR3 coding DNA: TGTGCCAGCAGCTTACTCGGAGACAGGTCGTTTCCTGGAAACACCATATATTTT. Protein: CASSLLGDRSFPGNTIYF.

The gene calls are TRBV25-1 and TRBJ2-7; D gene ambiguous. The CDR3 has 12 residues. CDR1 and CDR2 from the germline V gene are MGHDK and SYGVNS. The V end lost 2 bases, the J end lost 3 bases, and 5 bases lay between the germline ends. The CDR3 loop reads CASSEVGYEQYF. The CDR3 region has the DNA TGTGCCAGCAGTGAAGTAGGCTACGAGCAGTACTTC.

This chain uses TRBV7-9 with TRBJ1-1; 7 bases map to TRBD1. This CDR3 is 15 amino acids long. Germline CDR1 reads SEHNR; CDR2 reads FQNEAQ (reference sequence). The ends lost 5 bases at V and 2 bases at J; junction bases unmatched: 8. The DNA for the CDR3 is TGTGCCAGCAGCCAAAGGACAGGCGGAAACACTGAAGCTTTCTTT. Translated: CASSQRTGGNTEAFF. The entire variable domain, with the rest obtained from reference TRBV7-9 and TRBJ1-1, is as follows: DTGVSQNPRHKITKRGQNVTFRCDPISEHNRLYWYRQTLGQGPEFLTYFQNEAQLEKSRLLSDRFSAERPKGSFSTLEIQRTEQGDSAMYLCASSQRTGGNTEAFFGQGTRLTVV.

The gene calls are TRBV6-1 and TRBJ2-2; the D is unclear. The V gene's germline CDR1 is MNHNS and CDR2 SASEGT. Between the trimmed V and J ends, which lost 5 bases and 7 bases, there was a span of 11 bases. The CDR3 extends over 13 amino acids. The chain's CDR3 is CASSPTQNGELFF. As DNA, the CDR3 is TGTGCCAGCAGTCCTACTCAGAACGGGGAGCTGTTTTTT.

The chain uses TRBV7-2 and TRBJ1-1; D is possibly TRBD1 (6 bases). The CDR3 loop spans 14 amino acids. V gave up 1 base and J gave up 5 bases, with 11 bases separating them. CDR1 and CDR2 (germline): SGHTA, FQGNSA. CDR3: CASSLVGGWTEAFF. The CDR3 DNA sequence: TGTGCCAGCAGCTTAGTGGGGGGCTGGACTGAAGCTTTCTTT.

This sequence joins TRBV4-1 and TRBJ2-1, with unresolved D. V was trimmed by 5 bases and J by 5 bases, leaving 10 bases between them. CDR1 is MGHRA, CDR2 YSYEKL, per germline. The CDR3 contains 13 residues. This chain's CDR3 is CASSGPNHNEQFF. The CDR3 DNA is TGCGCCAGCAGCGGTCCGAACCACAATGAGCAGTTCTTC.

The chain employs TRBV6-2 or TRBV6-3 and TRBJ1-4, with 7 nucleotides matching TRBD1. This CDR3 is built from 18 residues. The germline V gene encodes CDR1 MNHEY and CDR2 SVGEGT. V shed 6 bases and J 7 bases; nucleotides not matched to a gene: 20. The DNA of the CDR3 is TGTGCCAGCAGCTATTTGAGGGGGCGAAAAGTCAACGGTGAAAAACTGTTTTTT. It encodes CASSYLRGRKVNGEKLFF.

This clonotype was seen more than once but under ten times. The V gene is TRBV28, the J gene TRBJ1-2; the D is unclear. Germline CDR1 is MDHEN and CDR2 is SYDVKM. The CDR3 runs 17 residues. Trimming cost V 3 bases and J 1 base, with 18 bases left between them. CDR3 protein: CASSLAWSAPVNYGYTF. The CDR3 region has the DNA TGTGCCAGCAGTTTGGCGTGGTCGGCACCCGTTAACTATGGCTACACCTTC.

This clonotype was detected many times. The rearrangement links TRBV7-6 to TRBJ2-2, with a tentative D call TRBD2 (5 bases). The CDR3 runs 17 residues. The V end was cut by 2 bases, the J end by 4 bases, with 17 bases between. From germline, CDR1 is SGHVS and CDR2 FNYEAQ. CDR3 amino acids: CASSLTHGRTPTGELFF. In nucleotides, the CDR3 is TGTGCCAGCAGCTTAACGCACGGCAGGACTCCCACCGGGGAGCTGTTTTTT.

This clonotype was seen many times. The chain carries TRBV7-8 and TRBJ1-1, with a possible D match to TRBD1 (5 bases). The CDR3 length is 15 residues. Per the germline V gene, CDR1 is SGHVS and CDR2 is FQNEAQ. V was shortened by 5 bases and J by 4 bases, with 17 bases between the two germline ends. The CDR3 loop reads CASSPGAGMGTEAFF. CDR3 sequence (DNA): TGTGCCAGCAGCCCCGGGGCAGGGATGGGCACTGAAGCTTTCTTT.

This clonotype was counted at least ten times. The DNA of the CDR3 is TGTGCCAGCAGCCAAGAAAGGGATTACGGACTAGCGGGGGAGGAAGATACGCAGTATTTT. It codes for CASSQERDYGLAGEEDTQYF. This chain links TRBV4-2 with TRBJ2-3; 13 nucleotides align to TRBD2. Germline lookup yields CDR1 LGHNA and CDR2 YNFKEQ. CDR3 length: 20 amino acids. J gave up 5 bases and V 0 bases, and 14 bases lay outside the gene matches.

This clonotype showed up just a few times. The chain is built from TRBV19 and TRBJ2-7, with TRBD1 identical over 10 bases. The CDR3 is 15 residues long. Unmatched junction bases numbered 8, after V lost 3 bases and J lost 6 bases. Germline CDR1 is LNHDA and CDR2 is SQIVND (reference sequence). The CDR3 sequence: CASSISGTGAFEQYF. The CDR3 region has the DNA TGTGCCAGTAGTATCAGCGGGACAGGGGCGTTCGAGCAGTACTTC.

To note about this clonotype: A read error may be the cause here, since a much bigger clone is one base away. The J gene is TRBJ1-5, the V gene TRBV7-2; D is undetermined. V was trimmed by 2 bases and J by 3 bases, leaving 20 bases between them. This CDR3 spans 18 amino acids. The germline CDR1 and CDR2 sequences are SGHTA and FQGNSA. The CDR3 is CASSLTNGSMRPNQPQHF. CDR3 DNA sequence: TGTGCCAGCAGCTTAACAAATGGGAGCATGAGGCCCAATCAGCCCCAGCATTTT.

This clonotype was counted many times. The CDR3 sequence is CASSWDGGAVTQYF. CDR3 coding DNA: TGTGCCAGCAGTTGGGATGGGGGCGCGGTGACCCAGTACTTC. The chain employs TRBV7-6 and TRBJ2-5; weak D call: TRBD1 (6 bases). Trimming left V 6 bases short and J 7 bases short, with 18 bases between. This CDR3 contains 14 residues. CDR1 SGHVS and CDR2 FNYEAQ come from the germline V gene.

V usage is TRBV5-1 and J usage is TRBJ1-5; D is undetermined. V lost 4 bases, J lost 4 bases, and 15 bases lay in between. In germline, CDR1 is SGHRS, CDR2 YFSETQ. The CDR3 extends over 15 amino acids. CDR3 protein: CASSMVGGENQPQHF. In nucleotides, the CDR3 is TGCGCCAGCAGCATGGTTGGCGGAGAAAATCAGCCCCAGCATTTT. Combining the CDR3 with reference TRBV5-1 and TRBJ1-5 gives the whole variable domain KAGVTQTPRYLIKTRGQQVTLSCSPISGHRSVSWYQQTPGQGLQFLFEYFSETQRNKGNFPGRFSGRQFSNSRSEMNVSTLELGDSALYLCASSMVGGENQPQHFGDGTRLSIL.

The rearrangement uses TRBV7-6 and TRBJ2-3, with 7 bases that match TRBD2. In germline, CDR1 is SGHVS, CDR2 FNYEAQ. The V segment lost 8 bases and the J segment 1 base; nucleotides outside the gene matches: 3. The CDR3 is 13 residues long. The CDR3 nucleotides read TGTGCCAGCGCGAGCGGGGGCACAGATACGCAGTATTTT. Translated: CASASGGTDTQYF.

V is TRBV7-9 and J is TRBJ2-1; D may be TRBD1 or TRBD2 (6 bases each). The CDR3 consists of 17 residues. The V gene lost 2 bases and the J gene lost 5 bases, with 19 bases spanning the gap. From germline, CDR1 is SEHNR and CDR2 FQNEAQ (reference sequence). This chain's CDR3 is CASSLRGEVRLDNEQFF. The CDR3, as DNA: TGTGCCAGCAGCTTAAGGGGGGAAGTCCGACTGGACAATGAGCAGTTCTTC. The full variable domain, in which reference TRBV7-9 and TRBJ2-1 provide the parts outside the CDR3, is DTGVSQNPRHKITKRGQNVTFRCDPISEHNRLYWYRQTLGQGPEFLTYFQNEAQLEKSRLLSDRFSAERPKGSFSTLEIQRTEQGDSAMYLCASSLRGEVRLDNEQFFGPGTRLTVL.

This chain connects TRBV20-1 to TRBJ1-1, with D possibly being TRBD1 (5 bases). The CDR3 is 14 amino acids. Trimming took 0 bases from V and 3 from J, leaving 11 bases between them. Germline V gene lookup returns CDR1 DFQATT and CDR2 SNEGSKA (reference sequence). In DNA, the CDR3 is TGCAGTGCTAGAGAACGGGGGTCGGACACTGAAGCTTTCTTT. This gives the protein CSARERGSDTEAFF.

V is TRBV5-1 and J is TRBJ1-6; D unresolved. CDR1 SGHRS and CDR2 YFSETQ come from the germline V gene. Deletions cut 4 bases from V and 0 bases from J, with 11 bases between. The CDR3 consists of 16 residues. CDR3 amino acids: CASSADRSSYNSPLHF. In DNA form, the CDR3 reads TGCGCCAGCAGCGCGGACCGGAGCTCCTATAATTCACCCCTCCACTTT.

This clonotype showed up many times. CDR3 DNA: TGTGCCAGCAGCCCTAGAGGCCCAGCGGGAAATACTAATGAAAAACTGTTTTTT. This translates into CASSPRGPAGNTNEKLFF. This chain joins TRBV7-9 and TRBJ1-4; no reliable D call. The germline V gene encodes CDR1 SEHNR and CDR2 FQNEAQ (reference sequence). The V gene lost 5 bases and the J gene lost 2 bases, with 21 bases spanning the gap. The CDR3 covers 18 residues.